This T cell receptor beta chain was sequenced in a study of T cells after yellow fever vaccination. Trimming pared 5 bases from V and 6 bases from J, leaving 14 bases between. CDR3 length: 13 residues. Germline CDR1 and CDR2: SGHVS and FQNEAQ. Turning to this clonotype: Its specificity is not known.

The study, taken as a whole, reports: Subsequent booster samples again held most clones from primary vaccination (96% CD4, 88% CD8). Any FACS-sorted repertoire could hold abundant clonotypes that contaminate it from the bulk population.

For TCR, cDNA came from 5'RACE template switching, which added a universal primer site and UMIs. TCRdb re-called the 5' RACE reads with MiXCR, one entry per CDR3 protein. The sample has around 250,000 distinct CDR3 sequences, 6.9% seen once. This chain joins TRBV7-8 and TRBJ2-7; tentatively, D is TRBD1 (5 bases). The TCR originated in a young man who received the YFV17D yellow fever vaccine. The specimen was CD4+ T cells sorted from PBMCs, collected 15 days after the yellow fever booster vaccination. The CDR3 DNA is TGTGCCAGCAGCCCCTCGACAGCTACCGAGCAGTACTTC. Its translation: CASSPSTATEQYF.